This TCR beta chain was profiled in a study of control samples from healthy donors and cancer patients. The assay was immunoSEQ multiplex PCR, and TCRdb's table has in-frame clones only and misses some. The profile covers 170,000 or so clones, with roughly 89% appearing a single time and approximately 1.4% taken by the ten largest. The ends were cut back, 2 bases at V and 3 bases at J, with 11 bases in the middle. Germline V CDR1 and CDR2: MNHEY, SVGEGT. The CDR3 contains 15 residues. The sequence was collected from a woman aged 50 to 60 in good health. Sequencing input: blood. V usage is TRBV6-2 or TRBV6-3 and J usage is TRBJ2-1; D remains ambiguous. The CDR3, as DNA: TGTGCCAGCAGTTACGACTTAGCCATCTACAATGAGCAGTTCTTC. Translating gives CASSYDLAIYNEQFF.